Detailed here is one T cell receptor beta chain. It has no known antigen specificity. Base qualities were left out, and no much larger clone turns up one base away. CDR1 and CDR2 were assigned from the germline V gene (reference sequence) as LGHDT and YNNKEL. The V and J ends are trimmed by 5 bases and 2 bases, leaving 10 bases between them. The CDR3, from cysteine to phenylalanine, totals 14 residues. CDR3 DNA only is kept here, 42 bases in frame from base 1. The immunoSEQ Assay, a bias-controlled multiplex PCR, was used to amplify TCRbeta CDR3 regions from genomic DNA. Per the original workflow: The number of nucleated cells in each sample was estimated by amplification of reference gene primers within the assay. Sequence reads were collapsed and filtered to measure the absolute abundance of every unique TCRbeta CDR3 rearrangement. For each sample, productive Simpson clonality was calculated as the square root of Simpson's diversity index over productive rearrangements. TCRdb carries this immuneACCESS record with in-frame sequences only. Its versions omit some clonotypes, under half of them owing to an unresolved V gene in the studies checked, with the rest unexplained. Clone size and the V and J calls come from that table; the DNA yielded D and trimming. The sample contains about 280,000 clones, 82% of them found a single time. The ten top clones hold approximately 5% of the sample.

This sample is part of a study of blood T cell repertoires in COVID-19 (dated by TCRdb to 2019 to 2021). Background on the whole study: Collaborator samples came from the United States, Italy and Spain and covered acute and convalescent phases of COVID-19. The sample metadata nearly always contained a de-identified subject ID, COVID-19 status, age in years and sex. A freely available public database, intended as a resource for researchers studying the immune response to SARS-CoV-2, is where the repertoires were released. Subjects who had been exposed to COVID-19, were actively infected with it, or had recovered from it provided the deeply sampled blood TCRbeta repertoires that made up the dataset. The material from the prospective study consisted of cDNA or gDNA derived from T cells, B-cell-depleted T cells, or PBMCs. Where HLA class I and class II types were available, the types were taken from metadata supplied by the sample provider, not from assay-based typing. The samples were drawn from two sources: the first 160 participants of the ongoing ImmuneRACE study, and over 950 subjects contributed by 6 global collaborators. The paper as a whole reports these results and caveats: The quantity of clinical and demographic metadata differed by source and by participant and was supplied without curation.

In the prospective study, participants were roughly 18 to 89 years old, resided in fewer than 25 geographic areas of the United States, and were enrolled through a virtual design. In the prospective study, cohorts were assigned on the basis of participant-reported clinical history obtained from a screening survey and a study questionnaire. Exposed participants had been in contact, within 2 weeks of entering the study, with a person who had a PCR-confirmed or clinician-diagnosed case of COVID-19. In the prospective study, mobile phlebotomists collected whole blood, serum and a nasopharyngeal or oropharyngeal swab from each participant. Over a 2-month period, participants in the prospective study had the option of providing additional blood draws and questionnaires. Prospective study blood samples were shipped either frozen or at room temperature before DNA extraction.

Sequencing was done on a sample of PBMCs or T cells enriched from blood (not recorded which). This sequence uses TRBV3-1 (or the pseudogene TRBV3-2) and TRBJ1-3; no confident D gene assignment can be made. The clonotype originates from a man aged 35-49 years who had been exposed to COVID-19. This receptor has the CDR3 CASSWRETGNTIYF. The bases read TGTGCCAGCAGCTGGCGGGAGACTGGAAACACCATATATTTT.